This T cell receptor (beta chain) was sequenced in a study of identical twins. On this clonotype itself: Antigen specificity is unknown.

Using its own MiXCR run on the 5' RACE reads, TCRdb lists one record per CDR3 protein. The data contain 250,000 to 300,000 distinct CDR3 sequences, roughly 10% of them singletons. Study-wide points: Researchers reported weaker excess twin sharing in beta out-of-frame sequences. Out-of-frame alpha sequences shared by twins were enriched for low generation probability. Twin sharing of out-of-frame TCR alpha was underestimated by models in monozygotic pairs.

This CDR3 region has 16 residues. The V and J ends lost 1 base and 0 bases, in that order; junction bases with no gene match: 3. Germline CDR1 is SEHNR and CDR2 is FQNEAQ (reference sequence). These records were also assigned to another study, of yellow fever vaccine responses in identical twins.

V usage is TRBV7-9 and J usage is TRBJ1-5, with 7 nucleotides matching TRBD1. The clonotype was recovered from a woman aged 18-29 years in good health. The material sequenced was CD8+ T cells sorted from blood. This CDR3 reads CASSLGDRVSNQPQHF. CDR3 DNA: TGTGCCAGCAGCTTAGGTGACAGGGTTAGCAATCAGCCCCAGCATTTT.